The rows below give T cell receptor beta chains drawn from one sample of a study of cytomegalovirus exposure and HLA in healthy donors. The assay was immunoSEQ multiplex PCR, and TCRdb's table has in-frame clones only and misses some. Of about 21,000 clones in the sample, around 77% are singletons; the top ten hold approximately 7%. Sequencing used PBMCs. These receptors originate from a man in his fifties or sixties in good health and CMV-seronegative. CDR3s include the opening cysteine and the closing phenylalanine or tryptophan. A D gene is named only where the DNA matches it firmly. Clone size is given for some rows only: seen once, a few or many times, or a class if the clone is expanded.

J: TRBJ1-6
V: TRBV18
size: NA
D: TRBD1
DNA: TGTGCCAGCTCACCTCCGGGACAGAATAATTCACCCCTCCACTTT
CDR3: CASSPPGQNNSPLHF

J: TRBJ1-5
V: TRBV2
size: NA
D: TRBD1
DNA: TGTGCCAGCGAAGGCCCCAGGGGGAGAGTGCGAAGCAATCAGCCCCAGCATTTT
CDR3: CASEGPRGRVRSNQPQHF

J: TRBJ2-5
V: TRBV10-2
size: NA
D: NA
DNA: TGCGCCAGCTCGCGGTCTAGAGAGACCCAGTACTTC
CDR3: CASSRSRETQYF

J: TRBJ2-3
V: TRBV7-2
size: NA
D: NA
DNA: TGTGCCAGCAGCTTAGCTCTCCCAGGGACAGATACGCAGTATTTT
CDR3: CASSLALPGTDTQYF

J: TRBJ1-1
V: TRBV6-5
size: NA
D: NA
DNA: TGTGCCAGCAGTAAGAGCCGTCGGGGGAACACTGAAGCTTTCTTT
CDR3: CASSKSRRGNTEAFF

J: TRBJ2-3
V: TRBV7-8
size: NA
D: TRBD1
DNA: TGTGCCAGCAGCCCCAGGGAAGGGACAGGGGGCACAGATACGCAGTATTTT
CDR3: CASSPREGTGGTDTQYF

J: TRBJ1-1
V: TRBV4-3
size: few
D: NA
DNA: TGCGCCAGCAGCCAAGATCTTAAGGGCTTACAGGGAGCTTTCTTT
CDR3: CASSQDLKGLQGAFF

J: TRBJ2-3
V: TRBV10-2
size: NA
D: TRBD2
DNA: TGCGCCAGCAGTGAGTGGTCTAGCGGGAGTACAGATACGCAGTATTTT
CDR3: CASSEWSSGSTDTQYF

J: TRBJ2-2
V: TRBV7-3
size: NA
D: TRBD1
DNA: TGTGCCAGCAGCTTGAACAGGGGAACCGGGGAGCTGTTTTTT
CDR3: CASSLNRGTGELFF

J: TRBJ1-6
V: TRBV6-5
size: NA
D: NA
DNA: TGTGCCAGCAGTTACTCGCGGCAGGGTGGGTCTCCCCTCCACTTT
CDR3: CASSYSRQGGSPLHF

J: TRBJ2-1
V: TRBV28
size: NA
D: TRBD2
DNA: TGTGCCAGCAGTGCAGGGACTAGCGGGAGTCATGAGCAGTTCTTC
CDR3: CASSAGTSGSHEQFF

J: TRBJ2-5
V: TRBV27
size: NA
D: NA
DNA: TGTGCCAGCAGGGGGGCCGGGTTACAGACCCAGTACTTC
CDR3: CASRGAGLQTQYF

J: TRBJ2-2
V: TRBV9
size: NA
D: TRBD1
DNA: TGTGCCAGCAGCTTATACAGGGGGACAGGGGAGCTGTTTTTT
CDR3: CASSLYRGTGELFF

J: TRBJ2-7
V: TRBV6-5
size: NA
D: NA
DNA: TGTGCCAGCAGCCTACACAGACAGTTTTCCTACGAGCAGTACTTC
CDR3: CASSLHRQFSYEQYF

J: TRBJ2-5
V: TRBV7-8
size: NA
D: TRBD2
DNA: TGTGCCAGCAGCCTCCCGGGTGCGCGGGGGGGCCTGGAGACCCAGTACTTC
CDR3: CASSLPGARGGLETQYF

J: TRBJ2-7
V: TRBV9
size: NA
D: NA
DNA: TGTGCCAGCAGCCCTCGGACTGGGCAGAACGAGCAGTACTTC
CDR3: CASSPRTGQNEQYF

J: TRBJ1-1
V: TRBV7-9
size: NA
D: NA
DNA: TGTGCCAGCAGCACGATCGGCACTGAAGCTTTCTTT
CDR3: CASSTIGTEAFF

J: TRBJ2-7
V: TRBV10-3
size: NA
D: TRBD1
DNA: TGTGCCATCAGTGAGCCGACAGGGGGCGTATACGAGCAGTACTTC
CDR3: CAISEPTGGVYEQYF

J: TRBJ1-2
V: TRBV5-5
size: NA
D: TRBD1
DNA: TGTGCCAGCAGCTTGGGACAGGGGGCTTATGGCTACACCTTC
CDR3: CASSLGQGAYGYTF

J: TRBJ2-1
V: TRBV6-5
size: once
D: NA
DNA: TGTGCCAGCAGCCGACTAGAAGAGGCTAATGAGCAGTTCTTC
CDR3: CASSRLEEANEQFF

J: TRBJ2-5
V: TRBV27
size: NA
D: TRBD1
DNA: TGTGCCAGCAGTATCGGGACAGGTCCAACGGACTTC
CDR3: CASSIGTGPTDF

J: TRBJ2-3
V: TRBV7-9
size: NA
D: TRBD2
DNA: TGTGCCAGCAGCTACGGACTAGCGGGGGGCACAGATACGCAGTATTTT
CDR3: CASSYGLAGGTDTQYF